This T cell receptor (beta chain) derives from a study of PD-1 blockade in classical Hodgkin lymphoma (dated by TCRdb to 2019 to 2021). In the study overall: Nivolumab dosing was 3 mg/kg intravenously every 2 weeks, continuing until either disease progression or unacceptable toxicity. The study used TCR beta sequencing and CyTOF to define a peripheral blood immune signature of response to PD-1 blockade in classical Hodgkin lymphoma. Broad study findings and their caveats: Only a single clinical trial cohort was studied, and what caused the repertoire differences, possibly disease activity or prior therapy, remained undefined. Lower diversity was seen in patients whose nivolumab began less than 1 year after ASCT, and these patients were left out of later analyses so that immune reconstitution would not confound the results. A significant rise by C4D1 was seen in CD4+ but not CD8+ TCR diversity (p=0.0027 vs p=0.16), with the rise being most apparent in complete responders (p=0.02). Baseline diversity similar to that of newly diagnosed patients was observed in trial patients achieving complete response, whereas significantly lower diversity was observed in partial responders and progressors. Newly diagnosed patients were reported to have lower baseline TCR diversity than healthy donors, and relapsed/refractory patients were reported to have lower baseline TCR diversity still.

This clone was detected a few times. Its binding antigen is unknown. It has no much larger one-base neighbor in the sample; base qualities were not kept. The time point label on this specimen signifies: cycle 1 day 1 (C1D1), immediately before nivolumab initiation. Every trial patient had relapsed after autologous stem cell transplantation, and cohorts A, B and C differed in prior brentuximab vedotin exposure. A total of approximately 51 patients with relapsed/refractory classical Hodgkin lymphoma made up the trial cohort, and each patient's best overall response was complete response, partial response or progressive disease. Trial patients were treated with single-agent nivolumab in the multi-cohort phase II CheckMate 205 trial. An independent review committee assessed best overall response using the 2007 International Working Group response criteria. PBMCs from the trial were collected at three points: immediately before nivolumab initiation (C1D1), and during therapy at cycle 2 day 1 and cycle 4 day 1. Peripheral blood was collected in 8 mL Vacutainer Cell Preparation Tubes, from which PBMCs were isolated by centrifugation and then cryopreserved.

The Qiagen DNeasy kit was used to extract genomic DNA from unsorted PBMCs and from the negatively selected CD4+ and CD8+ fractions. Using primers that anneal to V and J segments, immunoSEQ multiplex PCR amplified the TCR beta CDR3 regions. A synthetic immune receptor repertoire was used to minimize amplification bias, and any remaining bias was removed computationally after sequencing. Per the authors' processing: Custom Python scripts were used to quantify repertoire diversity as the Shannon entropy index. Unsorted, CD4+ and CD8+ repertoires were examined separately, except in combined analyses, for which CD4+ and CD8+ sequences were merged in silico. A clone was considered expanded if an increase in frequency of at least 2-fold after treatment relative to C1D1 was found, and a pseudocount of 0.5 was applied to clones undetected at baseline. Singleton clones were defined as clones with 0 or 1 copy at C1D1, and non-singleton clones were defined as clones with 2 or more copies. By matching protein sequences in sorted samples from the same patient, clones expanded in unsorted samples were annotated as CD4+, CD8+ or unknown. Wilcoxon tests on paired samples were used to test diversity changes from C1D1 to C4D1. The clones in this table, taken by TCRdb from immuneACCESS, are in-frame only. Not every clone is retained; where verified, under half of the shortfall comes from an unresolved V gene, and the cause of the rest is unknown. The V and J calls and the clone size are those of that table, but D and trimming were determined from the DNA. Here the sample has about 40,000 clones; about two thirds occur a single time. Jointly, the top ten make up roughly 3% of the sample.

The germline V gene (reference sequence) gives CDR1 as LNHDA and CDR2 as SQIVND. The CDR3 numbers 17 residues from cysteine through phenylalanine. Only the CDR3 DNA is retained, 51 bases long and in frame from the first base. At the junction V is shortened by 4 bases and J by 4 bases; bases outside the gene matches: 10. The V and J segments used are TRBV19 and TRBJ2-1, with TRBD1 matching 10 junction bases. The receptor's source is a human donor with classical Hodgkin lymphoma. The source was peripheral blood mononuclear cells (PBMCs), collected at baseline. The nucleotide sequence reads as follows: TGTGCCAGTAGTAAAACCTGGGGGACAGGGGTGTACAATGAGCAGTTCTTC. Its protein is CASSKTWGTGVYNEQFF. The CDR3, completed at both ends by the reference TRBV19 and TRBJ2-1 genes, gives the full variable domain DGGITQSPKYLFRKEGQNVTLSCEQNLNHDAMYWYRQDPGQGLRLIYYSQIVNDFQKGDIAEGYSVSREKKESFPLTVTSAQKNPTAFYLCASSKTWGTGVYNEQFFGPGTRLTVL.